This T cell receptor (beta chain) was documented in a study of cytomegalovirus exposure and HLA in healthy donors. Comment on this clone: What it binds is not known.

Donors were drawn from the 120-subject validation cohort, separate from the approximately 700-subject first cohort. The data were produced by immunoSEQ multiplex PCR, yet TCRdb's version contains in-frame clones alone and is incomplete. The sample carries about 220,000 clones, 85% to 90% recorded once. Study-wide results and limits: The finding came from a later analysis; first-cohort TCR clusters tended to co-occur in the roughly 120 validation repertoires.

Germline V gene data show CDR1 as MGHRA and CDR2 as YSYEKL. V was pared by 3 bases and J by 2 bases, with 7 bases of the junction left unmatched. CDR3 length equals 15 residues. The clonotype comes from a man aged 18 to 35 in good health and CMV-seronegative. The chain combines TRBV4-1 with TRBJ2-7; 7 bases are shared with TRBD1. Sequencing used PBMCs. The CDR3 bases are TGCGCCAGCAGCCACATCCGGGACAGAGCCTACGAGCAGTACTTC. Amino acids: CASSHIRDRAYEQYF.